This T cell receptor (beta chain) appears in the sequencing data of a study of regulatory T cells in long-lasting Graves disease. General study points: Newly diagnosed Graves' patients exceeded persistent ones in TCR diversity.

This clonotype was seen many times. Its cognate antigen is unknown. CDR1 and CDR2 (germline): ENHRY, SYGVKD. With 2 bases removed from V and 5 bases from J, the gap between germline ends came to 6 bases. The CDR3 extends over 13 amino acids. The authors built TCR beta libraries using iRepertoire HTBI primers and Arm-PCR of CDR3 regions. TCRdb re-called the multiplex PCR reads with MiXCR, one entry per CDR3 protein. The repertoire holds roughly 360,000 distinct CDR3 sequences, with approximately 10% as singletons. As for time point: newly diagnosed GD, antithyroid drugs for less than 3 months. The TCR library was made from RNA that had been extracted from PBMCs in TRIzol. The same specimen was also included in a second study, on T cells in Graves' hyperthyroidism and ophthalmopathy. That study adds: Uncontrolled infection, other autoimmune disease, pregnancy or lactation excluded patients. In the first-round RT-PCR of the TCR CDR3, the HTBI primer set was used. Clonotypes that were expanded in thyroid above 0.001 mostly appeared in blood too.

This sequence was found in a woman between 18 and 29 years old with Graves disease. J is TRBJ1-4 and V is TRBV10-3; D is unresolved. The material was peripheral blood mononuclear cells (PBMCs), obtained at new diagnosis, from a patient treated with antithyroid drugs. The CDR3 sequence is CAISEPGNEKLFF. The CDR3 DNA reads TGTGCCATCAGTGAGCCTGGGAATGAAAAACTGTTTTTT.